The 32 T cell receptor beta chains reported below all come from one sample, sequenced in a study of Ad26.COV2.S vaccination and SARS-CoV-2 variants. The protocol was immunoSEQ multiplex PCR, while the TCRdb copy is restricted to in-frame clones and leaves out a portion. The profile shows some 270,000 clones, around nine tenths of them singletons. Indicated treatment: about 20 received Ad26.COV2.S at low or high dose, single or two shots; several received placebo; per-sample allocation not given. Sampling happened 63 days after the first vaccine or placebo injection. The specimen was peripheral blood, collected in a trial of Ad26.COV2.S vaccine versus placebo. The receptor set was obtained from a person aged 18-60 years who received the Ad26.COV2.S COVID-19 vaccine or a placebo.

CDR3 nucleotides: TGTGCCAGCTCACCACAGTATACTAACTATGGCTACACCTTC. Translated, it gives CASSPQYTNYGYTF. The rearrangement uses TRBV18 and TRBJ1-2; D is unresolved. CDR1 and CDR2 (germline): KGHSH, LQKENI. Trimming left V 1 base short and J 0 bases short, with 6 bases between. The CDR3 sequence is 14 residues long.

The chain carries TRBV5-6 and TRBJ1-4, with D unresolved. Trimming shortened V by 0 bases and J by 12 bases, and 12 bases separated the two germline ends. The CDR3 spans 13 residues. The germline V gene has CDR1 SGHDT and CDR2 YYEEEE. CDR3 amino acids: CASSLGRGRELFF. CDR3 in DNA: TGTGCCAGCAGCTTGGGCAGAGGGAGGGAACTGTTTTTT.

The chain carries TRBV3-1 (or the pseudogene TRBV3-2) and TRBJ2-5, with 10 bases identical to TRBD2. V lost 4 bases, J lost 2 bases, and 10 bases stayed unmatched. Looked up from germline, CDR1 is LGHDT and CDR2 is YNNKEL (reference sequence). The CDR3 covers 17 residues. The CDR3 DNA is TGTGCCAGCAGCCGATCAGGACTAGCGGATATACAAGAGACCCAGTACTTC. This codes for CASSRSGLADIQETQYF.

The gene calls are TRBV29-1 and TRBJ2-7; D possibly corresponds to TRBD2 (6 bases). The CDR3 length is 12 residues. V lost 4 bases and J lost 5, with 12 bases in between. Germline loops: CDR1 SQVTM, CDR2 ANQGSEA. This CDR3 reads CSVGGVRNEQYF. CDR3 DNA sequence: TGCAGCGTTGGGGGGGTTCGGAACGAGCAGTACTTC.

The chain has TRBV6-1 and TRBJ2-1; 8 nucleotides line up with TRBD2. This CDR3 spans 16 amino acids. CDR1 and CDR2 from the germline V gene are MNHNS and SASEGT. J gave up 5 bases and V 0 bases, and 6 bases lay outside the gene matches. The CDR3 is CASSEAHGRVHNEQFF. In DNA form, the CDR3 reads TGTGCCAGCAGTGAAGCCCACGGGAGGGTCCACAATGAGCAGTTCTTC.

The chain is built from TRBV25-1 and TRBJ1-6; D might be TRBD1 (5 bases). V dropped 2 bases and J dropped 7 bases, with 12 bases sitting between them. Germline CDR1 MGHDK, CDR2 SYGVNS. The CDR3 is 15 amino acids. The CDR3 nucleotides read TGTGCCAGCAGTGAAAATCCGGGACTGAATTCACCCCTCCACTTT. Translation: CASSENPGLNSPLHF. The variable domain in full, with the rest retrieved from reference TRBV25-1 and TRBJ1-6, is EADIYQTPRYLVIGTGKKITLECSQTMGHDKMYWYQQDPGMELHLIHYSYGVNSTEKGDLSSESTVSRIRTEHFPLTLESARPSHTSQYLCASSENPGLNSPLHFGNGTRLTVT.

The J gene is TRBJ1-3, the V gene TRBV15; D is unresolved. The V gene's germline CDR1 is LNHNV and CDR2 YYDKDF (reference sequence). This CDR3 region has 12 residues. Trimming shortened V by 4 bases and J by 4 bases, and 5 bases separated the two germline ends. The CDR3 is CATSKQGNTIYF. The CDR3 region has the DNA TGTGCCACCAGCAAACAGGGAAACACCATATATTTT.

V and J are TRBV11-1 and TRBJ2-7; possibly TRBD1 for D (6 bases). The CDR3 consists of 14 residues. In germline, CDR1 is SGHAT, CDR2 FQDESV (reference sequence). V lost 6 bases and J lost 0, with 12 bases in between. The CDR3 protein is CASSQTGSSYEQYV. For the CDR3, the DNA is TGTGCCAGCAGTCAAACAGGGTCCTCCTACGAGCAGTACGTC.

V usage is TRBV7-8 and J usage is TRBJ1-5, with 9 positions matching TRBD1. This CDR3 spans 14 amino acids. Germline CDR1 and CDR2: SGHVS and FQNEAQ. The V gene end was trimmed by 5 bases and the J gene end by 4 bases; junction bases not matched to a gene: 3. The CDR3 reads CASSKGTGNQPQHF. The CDR3 nucleotides are TGTGCCAGCAGCAAGGGGACAGGGAATCAGCCCCAGCATTTT.

V gene TRBV7-2 combines with J gene TRBJ1-5; 8 bases are shared with TRBD1. Looked up from germline, CDR1 is SGHTA and CDR2 is FQGNSA. The CDR3 totals 15 residues. J lost 0 bases, V lost 6 bases, and 4 bases had no gene match. CDR3 DNA sequence: TGTGCCAGCAGACAGGGGGGGTTTAGCAATCAGCCCCAGCATTTT. Protein: CASRQGGFSNQPQHF.

The CDR3 protein is CASSHAPWTGKRNSPLHF. The CDR3 DNA reads TGTGCCAGCAGCCATGCTCCATGGACAGGGAAGAGAAATTCACCCCTCCACTTT. The chain combines TRBV4-2 with TRBJ1-6; 8 bases agree with TRBD1. In germline, CDR1 is LGHNA, CDR2 YNFKEQ. The CDR3 contains 18 residues. J lost 7 bases, V lost 3 bases, and 14 bases had no gene match.

The chain couples TRBV6-4 to TRBJ2-3, with TRBD2 matching over 12 bases. Germline CDR1 reads MRHNA; CDR2 reads SNTAGT. V was clipped by 4 bases and J by 3 bases; unmatched bases: 5. The CDR3 loop spans 16 amino acids. In DNA, the CDR3 is TGTGCCAGCAGTGTTTCTAGCGGGGGGGCAACAGATACGCAGTATTTT. As protein: CASSVSSGGATDTQYF.

V gene TRBV6-5 combines with J gene TRBJ2-5, with 8 nucleotides matching TRBD2. CDR1 is MNHEY, CDR2 SVGAGI, per germline. Unmatched junction bases numbered 5, after V lost 4 bases and J lost 4 bases. The CDR3 has 14 residues. The CDR3 bases are TGTGCCAGCAGTTTCGGGACTAGAGGAGAGACCCAGTACTTC. Translation: CASSFGTRGETQYF.

The rearrangement joins TRBV15 to TRBJ1-2, with a possible D match to TRBD1 (6 bases). V lost 0 bases and J 2 bases, leaving 10 bases between the germline ends. Germline CDR1 is LNHNV and CDR2 is YYDKDF (reference sequence). The CDR3 spans 15 residues. The CDR3 spells CATSREGGGNYGYTF. The DNA of the CDR3 is TGTGCCACCAGCAGAGAGGGAGGGGGAAACTATGGCTACACCTTC. Combining the CDR3 with reference TRBV15 and TRBJ1-2 gives the whole variable domain DAMVIQNPRYQVTQFGKPVTLSCSQTLNHNVMYWYQQKSSQAPKLLFHYYDKDFNNEADTPDNFQSRRPNTSFCFLDIRSPGLGDTAMYLCATSREGGGNYGYTFGSGTRLTVV.

The chain couples TRBV7-3 to TRBJ2-3, with 8 bases fitting TRBD1. The germline V gene has CDR1 SGHTA and CDR2 FQGTGA. V lost 5 bases and J lost 3; bases outside the gene matches: 7. The CDR3 covers 15 residues. CDR3 amino acids: CASSPRTGRTDTQYF. DNA of the CDR3: TGTGCCAGCAGCCCTCGGACAGGGCGGACAGATACGCAGTATTTT. Based on the CDR3 plus reference TRBV7-3 and TRBJ2-3, the full variable domain is GAGVSQTPSNKVTEKGKYVELRCDPISGHTALYWYRQSLGQGPEFLIYFQGTGAADDSGLPNDRFFAVRPEGSVSTLKIQRTERGDSAVYLCASSPRTGRTDTQYFGPGTRLTVL.

This chain connects TRBV2 to TRBJ1-4; D might be TRBD1 (6 bases). The CDR3 covers 15 residues. V gave up 5 bases and J gave up 7 bases, with 17 bases separating them. Germline CDR1 is SNHLY and CDR2 is FYNNEI. CDR3 residues: CASSRDVRRGEKLFF. The CDR3 region has the DNA TGTGCCAGCAGTAGGGACGTCCGCAGGGGTGAAAAACTGTTTTTT.

This chain links TRBV18 with TRBJ1-3; 9 positions match TRBD1. Germline V lookup: CDR1 KGHSH, CDR2 LQKENI. The ends lost 6 bases at V and 2 bases at J; junction bases unmatched: 2. This CDR3 spans 14 amino acids. The CDR3 loop reads CASSWTGAGNTIYF. The DNA for the CDR3 is TGTGCCAGCTCTTGGACAGGGGCTGGAAACACCATATATTTT.

V gene TRBV6-2 or TRBV6-3 combines with J gene TRBJ1-2, with no clear D. CDR1 MNHEY and CDR2 SVGEGT come from the germline V gene. The CDR3 is 13 amino acids. V lost 0 bases, J lost 4 bases, and 6 bases lay in between. The CDR3: CASSYSGGYGYTF. The DNA for the CDR3 is TGTGCCAGCAGTTACTCGGGCGGCTATGGCTACACCTTC.

The chain uses TRBV29-1 and TRBJ2-5, with TRBD2 identical over 8 bases. Trimming at V came to 7 bases and at J to 1 base, leaving 5 bases not matched to a gene. CDR1 and CDR2 from the germline V gene are SQVTM and ANQGSEA. There are 13 residues in the CDR3. CDR3 coding DNA: TGCAGCGGGGGTAGCGGGACCCAAGAGACCCAGTACTTC. Translated, it gives CSGGSGTQETQYF.

The J gene is TRBJ2-3, the V gene TRBV27; D not certain. Germline CDR1 is MNHEY and CDR2 is SMNVEV (reference sequence). The CDR3 sequence is 14 residues long. V lost 4 bases, J lost 0 bases, and 8 bases lay in between. The CDR3 loop is CASSSLLSTDTQYF. Here the CDR3 DNA reads TGTGCCAGCAGTTCTCTGCTTAGCACAGATACGCAGTATTTT.

V usage is TRBV5-3 and J usage is TRBJ1-2, with 8 bases lining up with TRBD1. TRBV5-3 is designated an ORF whose function remains uncertain. The CDR3 loop spans 13 amino acids. J lost 8 bases, V lost 4 bases, and 7 bases had no gene match. CDR3 in amino acids: CARSAHTGGGYTF. DNA of the CDR3: TGTGCCAGAAGCGCTCACACAGGGGGAGGCTACACCTTC.

The chain recombines TRBV7-8 with TRBJ2-1; 10 nucleotides line up with TRBD2. After removal of 5 bases from V and 6 bases from J, the junction contained 4 bases not matched to a gene. Germline V gene lookup returns CDR1 SGHVS and CDR2 FQNEAQ. The CDR3 consists of 14 residues. The CDR3 spells CASSTSGAINEQFF. The CDR3 bases are TGTGCCAGCAGCACTAGCGGGGCGATCAATGAGCAGTTCTTC.

The chain carries TRBV7-9 and TRBJ2-7; 8 bases align to TRBD1. The CDR3 consists of 13 residues. The V gene end was trimmed by 5 bases and the J gene end by 5 bases; junction bases not matched to a gene: 5. Germline-derived CDR1 and CDR2 are SEHNR and FQNEAQ (reference sequence). The CDR3 protein is CASSRQGLDEQYV. DNA of the CDR3: TGTGCCAGCAGCCGACAGGGGCTGGACGAGCAGTACGTC.

The rearrangement links TRBV7-9 to TRBJ2-3; 12 positions agree with TRBD2. This CDR3 is built from 16 residues. With V trimmed by 5 bases and J by 3 bases, 6 bases remained unmatched. CDR1 is SEHNR, CDR2 FQNEAQ, per germline (reference sequence). The DNA of the CDR3 is TGTGCCAGCAGCCGGCTAGCGGGAGGGCCGACAGATACGCAGTATTTT. Its protein is CASSRLAGGPTDTQYF.

This sequence joins TRBV11-3 and TRBJ2-1, with 8 positions matching TRBD1. With V trimmed by 4 bases and J by 7 bases, 6 bases remained unmatched. Germline V gene sequence: CDR1 SGHNT, CDR2 YENEEA. The CDR3 has 14 amino acids. The CDR3 coding sequence is TGTGCCAGCAGCTCGCGGACAGGGTGGAATGAGCAGTTCTTC. This encodes CASSSRTGWNEQFF.

The rearrangement joins TRBV27 to TRBJ2-7; D is tentatively TRBD1 or TRBD2 (5 bases each). Germline values: CDR1 MNHEY, CDR2 SMNVEV (reference sequence). The CDR3 covers 14 residues. V was trimmed by 5 bases and J by 2 bases, leaving 13 bases between them. The CDR3 DNA sequence: TGTGCCAGCAGTCGTGGGGGTCGCACCTACGAGCAGTACTTC. It codes for CASSRGGRTYEQYF.

This rearrangement joins TRBV5-4 to TRBJ2-3; D is uncertain. Germline CDR1 SGHNT, CDR2 YYREEE (reference sequence). The ends were cut back, 0 bases at V and 2 bases at J, with 4 bases in the middle. CDR3 length equals 13 residues. CDR3 sequence reads: CASSLDHTDTQYF. CDR3 nucleotide sequence: TGTGCCAGCAGCTTGGACCACACAGATACGCAGTATTTT.

The V gene is TRBV5-6, the J gene TRBJ2-3, with TRBD1 identical over 7 bases. The germline gives CDR1 SGHDT, CDR2 YYEEEE. V shed 0 bases, J shed 1 base, and the junction held 2 bases outside the gene matches. This CDR3 is built from 15 residues. The DNA of the CDR3 is TGTGCCAGCAGCTTGGTGGGGACAGGCACAGATACGCAGTATTTT. Translation gives CASSLVGTGTDTQYF.

J is TRBJ2-1 and V is TRBV7-9; 10 positions agree with TRBD1. With V trimmed by 4 bases and J by 4 bases, 7 bases remained unmatched. Germline values: CDR1 SEHNR, CDR2 FQNEAQ (reference sequence). CDR3 length: 16 amino acids. CDR3 in DNA: TGTGCCAGCAGCTCCCCGCCGGGACAGGGGTACAATGAGCAGTTCTTC. Translating gives CASSSPPGQGYNEQFF.

For this clone: This specimen includes other DNA sequences encoding the same CDR3. This chain connects TRBV12-3 or TRBV12-4 to TRBJ1-2; D ambiguous. With 2 bases removed from V and 0 bases from J, the gap between germline ends came to 4 bases. There are 13 residues in the CDR3. This CDR3 reads CASSLRANYGYTF. The CDR3 bases are TGTGCCAGCAGTTTAAGAGCTAACTATGGCTACACCTTC.

This clone was seen only once. The chain is built from TRBV11-2 and TRBJ2-3; D possibly corresponds to TRBD2 (6 bases). Trimming pared 3 bases from V and 0 bases from J, leaving 10 bases between. The CDR3 runs 15 residues. Germline loops: CDR1 SGHAT, CDR2 FQNNGV. CDR3 nucleotide sequence: TGTGCCAGCAGCTTTTTGCGGGGTAGCACAGATACGCAGTATTTT. It specifies CASSFLRGSTDTQYF.

The rearrangement uses TRBV11-1 and TRBJ1-1, with 9 bases matching TRBD1. The CDR3 is 13 residues long. The junction had 4 bases not matched to a gene; V was cut back by 8 bases and J by 3 bases. The germline gives CDR1 SGHAT, CDR2 FQDESV (reference sequence). The CDR3 DNA reads TGTGCCAGCGGCACAGGGGGCCACACTGAAGCTTTCTTT. It is translated as CASGTGGHTEAFF.